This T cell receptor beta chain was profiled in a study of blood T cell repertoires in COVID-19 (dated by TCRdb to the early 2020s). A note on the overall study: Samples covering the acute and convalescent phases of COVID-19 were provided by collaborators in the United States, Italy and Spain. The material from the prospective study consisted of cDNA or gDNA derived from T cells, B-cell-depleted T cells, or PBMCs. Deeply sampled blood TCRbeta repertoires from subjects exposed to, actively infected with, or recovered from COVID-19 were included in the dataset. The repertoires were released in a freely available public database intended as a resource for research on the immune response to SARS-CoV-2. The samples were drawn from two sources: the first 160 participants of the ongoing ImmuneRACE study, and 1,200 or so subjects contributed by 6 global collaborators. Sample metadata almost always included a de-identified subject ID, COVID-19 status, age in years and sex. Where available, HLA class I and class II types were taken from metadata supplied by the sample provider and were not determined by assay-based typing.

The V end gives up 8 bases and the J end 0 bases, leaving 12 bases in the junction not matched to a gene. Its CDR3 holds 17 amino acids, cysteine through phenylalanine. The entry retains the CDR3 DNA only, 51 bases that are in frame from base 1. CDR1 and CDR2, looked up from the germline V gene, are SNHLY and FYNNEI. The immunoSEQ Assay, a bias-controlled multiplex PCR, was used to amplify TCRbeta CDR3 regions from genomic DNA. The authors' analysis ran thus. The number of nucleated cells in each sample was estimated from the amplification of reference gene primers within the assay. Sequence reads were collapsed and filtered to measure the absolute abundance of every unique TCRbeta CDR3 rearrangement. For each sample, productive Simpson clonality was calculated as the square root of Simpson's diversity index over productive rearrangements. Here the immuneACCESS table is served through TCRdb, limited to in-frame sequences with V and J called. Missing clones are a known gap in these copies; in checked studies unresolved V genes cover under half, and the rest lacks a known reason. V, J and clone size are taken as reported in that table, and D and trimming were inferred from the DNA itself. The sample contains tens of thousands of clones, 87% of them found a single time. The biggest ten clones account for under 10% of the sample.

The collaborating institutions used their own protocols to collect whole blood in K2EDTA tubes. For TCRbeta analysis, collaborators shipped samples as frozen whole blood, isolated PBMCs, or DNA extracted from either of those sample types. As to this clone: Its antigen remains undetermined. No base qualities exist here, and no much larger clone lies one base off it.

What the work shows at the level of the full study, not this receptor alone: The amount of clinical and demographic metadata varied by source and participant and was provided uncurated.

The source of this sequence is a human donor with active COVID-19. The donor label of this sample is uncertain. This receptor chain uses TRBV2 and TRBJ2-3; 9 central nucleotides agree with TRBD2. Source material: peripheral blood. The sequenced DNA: TGTGCCAGCCGAGGGGCTAGCGGGGCCCGAAGCACAGATACGCAGTATTTT. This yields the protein CASRGASGARSTDTQYF.